This is a list of T cell receptor beta chains from one sample in a study of cytomegalovirus exposure and HLA in healthy donors. Sequenced by immunoSEQ multiplex PCR; TCRdb stores in-frame clones only, minus some. Of 250,000 to 400,000 clones in the sample, about 85% are singletons; the top ten hold approximately 1.2%. Sequences were obtained from PBMCs. The receptors were sampled from a woman aged 25 to 39 in good health and CMV-seropositive. Each CDR3 is given with its conserved first and last residue. A D gene is named only where the DNA matches it firmly. Clone size, where shown, is once, few, many, or a class for clones that have expanded.

CDR3: CASSPTYSRSSYNEQFF
DNA: TGTGCCAGCAGCCCCACTTACTCGAGAAGCTCCTACAATGAGCAGTTCTTC
D: .
V: TRBV5-4
J: TRBJ2-1
size: .

CDR3: CASSYSAGAGWGYTF
DNA: TGTGCCAGCAGTTACTCTGCGGGGGCCGGGTGGGGCTACACCTTC
D: .
V: TRBV6-5
J: TRBJ1-2
size: .

CDR3: CASSFQSAVTEAFF
DNA: TGTGCCAGCAGCTTCCAATCGGCGGTCACTGAAGCTTTCTTT
D: .
V: TRBV2
J: TRBJ1-1
size: .

CDR3: CASSQSTGRLGAAPGELFF
DNA: TGTGCCAGCAGCCAGTCAACAGGTCGACTAGGCGCTGCTCCCGGGGAGCTGTTTTTT
D: .
V: TRBV5-8
J: TRBJ2-2
size: .

CDR3: CASRQTGTEQFF
DNA: TGTGCCAGCAGACAAACAGGGACTGAGCAGTTCTTC
D: .
V: TRBV28
J: TRBJ2-1
size: .

CDR3: CASSLGGGHTQYF
DNA: TGTGCCAGCAGCTTAGGAGGAGGGCATACGCAGTATTTT
D: .
V: TRBV5-6
J: TRBJ2-3
size: .

CDR3: CASHRRLAGGLFSAGELFF
DNA: TGTGCCAGTCACCGCCGACTAGCGGGGGGCCTATTTTCGGCCGGGGAGCTGTTTTTT
D: TRBD2
V: TRBV5-6
J: TRBJ2-2
size: .

CDR3: CATSRDTAGSDIQYF
DNA: TGTGCCACCAGCAGAGACACCGCGGGGTCGGACATTCAGTACTTC
D: .
V: TRBV15
J: TRBJ2-4
size: .

CDR3: CATSPIRTSVAFF
DNA: TGTGCCACCAGCCCGATCCGGACAAGTGTAGCTTTCTTT
D: .
V: TRBV15
J: TRBJ1-1
size: once

CDR3: CASSQDAGANYGYTF
DNA: TGCGCCAGCAGCCAAGATGCGGGGGCTAACTATGGCTACACCTTC
D: .
V: TRBV4-3
J: TRBJ1-2
size: .

CDR3: CASSPRGAGTRSSYEQYF
DNA: TGTGCCAGCAGCCCGAGGGGGGCCGGGACACGGAGCTCCTACGAGCAGTACTTC
D: .
V: TRBV14
J: TRBJ2-7
size: .

CDR3: CASSSGVGGRTLNEQFF
DNA: TGTGCCAGCAGCAGCGGGGTTGGCGGGAGAACTCTCAATGAGCAGTTCTTC
D: TRBD2
V: TRBV9
J: TRBJ2-1
size: .

CDR3: CASSQGSDYGYTF
DNA: TGCGCCAGCAGCCAAGGTTCGGACTATGGCTACACCTTC
D: .
V: TRBV4-1
J: TRBJ1-2
size: .

CDR3: CASSQEVPPYEQYF
DNA: TGCGCCAGCAGCCAAGAGGTACCCCCCTACGAGCAGTACTTC
D: .
V: TRBV4-1
J: TRBJ2-7
size: .

CDR3: CASSSDYDRDRETQYF
DNA: TGTGCCAGCAGCTCCGACTACGACAGGGACCGGGAGACCCAGTACTTC
D: TRBD1
V: TRBV7-9
J: TRBJ2-5
size: few

CDR3: CASSRGLAAISYEQYF
DNA: TGTGCCAGCAGCCGTGGACTAGCGGCAATCTCCTACGAGCAGTACTTC
D: TRBD2
V: TRBV27
J: TRBJ2-7
size: .